This T cell receptor (beta chain) appears in the sequencing data of a study of blood T cell repertoires in COVID-19. Clones were read by immunoSEQ multiplex PCR, and TCRdb kept only the in-frame ones, dropping some. The repertoire has 110,000 to 150,000 clones, 65% to 80% of them found once; the top ten carry around 4%. This CDR3 is 17 amino acids long. Between the trimmed V and J ends, which lost 4 bases and 3 bases, there was a span of 19 bases. The germline V gene has CDR1 LNHDA and CDR2 SQIVND (reference sequence). This clonotype was sampled from a man aged 60-69 years with acute or convalescent COVID-19. Input material: peripheral blood. The rearrangement links TRBV19 to TRBJ2-1; perhaps TRBD1 as D (5 bases). DNA for the CDR3: TGTGCCAGTAGTACCGCCGGCAGGGTTCTTAGCTACAATGAGCAGTTCTTC. This codes for CASSTAGRVLSYNEQFF.